Included here is one T cell receptor (beta chain) sequence, with context. The antigen is unknown. The data were taken from a study of cytomegalovirus exposure and HLA in healthy donors. Amplification used 60 Vbeta primers and 13 Jbeta primers. Generated by immunoSEQ multiplex PCR, the TCRdb table keeps only in-frame clones and is missing some. The ten top clones account for roughly 25%, within a sample of 45,000 to 55,000 clones. General study findings and limits: The study put some 160 TCR beta chains on its list as cytomegalovirus-associated. A later analysis reportedly found fewer N-insertions in an Asian-associated ancestry cluster than the roughly 670-donor mean.

The CDR3 is 13 residues long. Germline V gene data show CDR1 as SGHTA and CDR2 as FQGNSA. Trimming took 3 bases from V and 0 from J, leaving 6 bases between them. The origin of this receptor is a middle-aged man in good health and CMV-seropositive. The source material was PBMCs. The chain recombines TRBV7-2 with TRBJ2-7, with D tentatively TRBD2 (5 bases). CDR3 in amino acids: CASSLRDSYEQYF. The DNA of the CDR3 is TGTGCCAGCAGCTTGAGGGACTCCTACGAGCAGTACTTC.